Below are 4 T cell receptor beta chains sequenced from a single sample in a study of T cells in Graves' hyperthyroidism and ophthalmopathy. It was RNA transcripts that yielded the amplified TCR beta CDR3 regions. Carried out on the TCR CDR3, a first-round RT-PCR used the HTBI primer set. TCRdb used MiXCR to reprocess the multiplex PCR reads, holding one entry per CDR3 protein. Here the sample spans 550,000 to 800,000 distinct CDR3 sequences, approximately 15% being singletons. Material: blood. These receptors originate from a man in his fifties or sixties with Graves' hyperthyroidism.

This clonotype was detected ten times or more. The rearrangement joins TRBV6-2 or TRBV6-3 to TRBJ2-2, with D possibly matching TRBD2 (6 bases). Germline V gene lookup returns CDR1 MNHEY and CDR2 SVGEGT. This CDR3 is 14 amino acids long. V was clipped by 11 bases and J by 7 bases, with 20 bases between them. The CDR3 coding sequence is TGTGCCGTCCTAGCGAATGAGAGGAACGGGGAGCTGTTTTTT. This translates into CAVLANERNGELFF.

This clonotype was counted ten times or more. The chain carries TRBV11-1 and TRBJ2-5; 10 bases align to TRBD2. This CDR3 is 15 amino acids long. Germline trimming cut 5 bases from V and 4 bases from J; bases unmatched to any gene: 7. Germline V gene sequence: CDR1 SGHAT, CDR2 FQDESV (reference sequence). The CDR3 protein is CASSRRSGRVETQYF. In DNA form, the CDR3 reads TGTGCCAGCAGCCGCCGGAGCGGGAGGGTAGAGACCCAGTACTTC.

The V call is TRBV19, the J call TRBJ1-5; D ambiguous. Deletions cut 3 bases from V and 3 bases from J, with 15 bases between. The CDR3 is 16 residues long. CDR1 LNHDA and CDR2 SQIVND come from the germline V gene (reference sequence). The CDR3 region is CASSIKETRFNQPQHF. The CDR3 nucleotides are TGTGCCAGTAGTATTAAGGAGACCCGGTTCAATCAGCCCCAGCATTTT.

This clonotype was observed at least ten times. V usage is TRBV28 and J usage is TRBJ2-2; D uncertain. Germline V gene sequence: CDR1 MDHEN, CDR2 SYDVKM. This CDR3 is 18 amino acids long. V was shortened by 1 base and J by 2 bases, with 17 bases between the two germline ends. The CDR3 nucleotides are TGTGCCAGCAGTTTATCCGTAGTTCCCCGGCCCAACACCGGGGAGCTGTTTTTT. Translation gives CASSLSVVPRPNTGELFF.